The T cell receptor (beta chain) under discussion was sequenced for a study of T cells in Graves' hyperthyroidism and ophthalmopathy. The germline V gene encodes CDR1 GTSNPN and CDR2 SVGIG (reference sequence). V dropped 4 bases and J dropped 4 bases, with 4 bases sitting between them. The CDR3 length is 10 residues. From RNA transcripts, TCR beta CDR3 regions were amplified. First-round RT-PCR with HTBI primers amplified the TCR CDR3 region. TCRdb called the multiplex PCR reads again in MiXCR, with one record for every CDR3 protein. Here the sample spans 400,000 to 600,000 distinct CDR3 sequences, about 16% being singletons.

The sample taken for sequencing was blood. V gene TRBV30 combines with J gene TRBJ1-2; D call uncertain. The origin of this receptor is a woman in her 30s with Graves' ophthalmopathy. As DNA, the CDR3 is TGTGCCTGGAACTTCTATGGCTACACCTTC. It is translated as CAWNFYGYTF.